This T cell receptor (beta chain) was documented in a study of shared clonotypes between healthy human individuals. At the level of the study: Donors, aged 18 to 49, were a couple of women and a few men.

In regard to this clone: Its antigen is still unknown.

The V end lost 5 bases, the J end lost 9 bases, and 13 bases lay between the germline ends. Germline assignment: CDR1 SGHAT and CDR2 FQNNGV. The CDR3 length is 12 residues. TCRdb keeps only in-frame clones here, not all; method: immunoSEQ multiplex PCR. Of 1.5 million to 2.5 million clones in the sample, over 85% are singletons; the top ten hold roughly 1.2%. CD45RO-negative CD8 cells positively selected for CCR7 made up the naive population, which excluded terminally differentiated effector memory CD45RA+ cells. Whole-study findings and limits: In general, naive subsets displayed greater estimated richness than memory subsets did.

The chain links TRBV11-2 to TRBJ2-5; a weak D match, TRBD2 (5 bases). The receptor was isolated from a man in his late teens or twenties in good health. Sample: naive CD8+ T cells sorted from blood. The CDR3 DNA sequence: TGTGCCAGCAGCCTAGGTAACGGGGCCCAGTACTTC. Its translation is CASSLGNGAQYF.